One and the same sample provided the 8 T cell receptor beta chains below, sequenced in a study of blood T cell repertoires in COVID-19. The method was immunoSEQ multiplex PCR; TCRdb's version includes in-frame clones alone and lacks a portion of them. The sample has around 140,000 clones; around 78% are singletons. The sample consisted of peripheral blood. These receptors all come from an older woman with acute or convalescent COVID-19.

This sequence joins TRBV30 and TRBJ2-1; TRBD2 aligns across 9 bases. This CDR3 spans 13 amino acids. From germline, CDR1 is GTSNPN and CDR2 SVGIG (reference sequence). Trimming cost V 6 bases and J 7 bases; bases outside gene matches: 7. CDR3 sequence: CACSGSQWNEQFF. The DNA for the CDR3 is TGTGCCTGTAGCGGGAGTCAGTGGAATGAGCAGTTCTTC.

The gene calls are TRBV27 and TRBJ2-1, with 8 bases matching TRBD2. From germline, CDR1 is MNHEY and CDR2 SMNVEV (reference sequence). J gave up 2 bases and V 3 bases, and 9 bases lay outside the gene matches. This CDR3 is built from 17 residues. The CDR3 coding sequence is TGTGCCAGCAGTTTCCTTCGGGCGGGGGGAGCCTACAATGAGCAGTTCTTC. It is translated as CASSFLRAGGAYNEQFF.

CDR3 in amino acids: CASSLSGAEWDEQFF. CDR3 sequence (DNA): TGCGCCAGCAGCTTGTCGGGAGCGGAGTGGGATGAGCAGTTCTTC. The chain employs TRBV5-1 and TRBJ2-1; D is perhaps TRBD2 (6 bases). V lost 1 base, J lost 8 bases, and 16 bases lay in between. Germline assignment: CDR1 SGHRS and CDR2 YFSETQ. The CDR3 spans 15 residues.

The gene calls are TRBV6-6 and TRBJ2-7; D is unresolved. The CDR3 is 15 residues long. Deletions cut 5 bases from V and 2 bases from J, with 16 bases between. The germline gives CDR1 MNHNY, CDR2 SVGAGI (reference sequence). Here the CDR3 DNA reads TGTGCCAGCAGTGCTACTCGAGCACCCCCCTACGAGCAGTACTTC. It codes for CASSATRAPPYEQYF.

The gene calls are TRBV28 and TRBJ1-5, with 9 bases that match TRBD1. Losses at the gene ends were 5 bases for V and 7 bases for J; bases not matched to a gene: 6. Germline lookup yields CDR1 MDHEN and CDR2 SYDVKM. This CDR3 comprises 14 residues. As DNA, the CDR3 is TGTGCCAGCAGTCCGCCGACAGGGGGACAGCCCCAGCATTTT. Translating gives CASSPPTGGQPQHF.

This chain connects TRBV28 to TRBJ1-6; D is perhaps TRBD1 (6 bases). From germline, CDR1 is MDHEN and CDR2 SYDVKM. This CDR3 has 15 amino acids. Trimming removed 6 bases at V and 5 bases at J, with 14 bases between. The CDR3 region has the DNA TGTGCCAGCAGCCTAGGGACACTGAATAATTCACCCCTCCACTTT. It translates to CASSLGTLNNSPLHF.

The chain couples TRBV5-1 to TRBJ2-7; tentatively, D is TRBD2 (6 bases). The V end was cut by 0 bases, the J end by 6 bases, with 22 bases between. CDR1 and CDR2 (germline): SGHRS, YFSETQ. The CDR3 totals 17 residues. CDR3 loop: CASSLAHGGTVYSEQYF. DNA of the CDR3: TGCGCCAGCAGCTTGGCCCATGGCGGGACCGTATATTCCGAGCAGTACTTC.

The chain employs TRBV5-3 and TRBJ2-7, with D possibly TRBD2 on 6 matching bases. TRBV5-3 is designated an ORF whose function remains uncertain. The CDR3 is made up of 15 amino acids. V dropped 0 bases and J dropped 7 bases, with 17 bases sitting between them. The CDR3 loop reads CARSLGVIRLGEQYF. For the CDR3, the DNA is TGTGCCAGAAGCTTGGGGGTCATACGACTAGGAGAGCAGTACTTC.